This entry features one T cell receptor (beta chain) sequence. Its target is not known. The germline V gene encodes CDR1 SGHRS and CDR2 YFSETQ. The V and J ends lost 3 bases and 0 bases, in that order; junction bases with no gene match: 3. The CDR3 is 17 amino acids. The entry originates in a study of T cell repertoires in cytomegalovirus infection. Study-wide results and limits: HLA-C-restricted TCR beta clonotypes specific for CMV led the ex vivo response.

TCRdb passed the reads through MiXCR, listing each CDR3 protein once. The sample lists roughly 250,000 distinct CDR3 sequences, roughly 12% occurring once. The genes are TRBV5-1 and TRBJ2-6; 10 bases match TRBD2. Sequenced: PBMCs. The receptor comes from a human donor in good health (CMV status not recorded). Some clones in this sample may be carry-over from other donors' samples. The DNA of the CDR3 is TGCGCCAGCAGCTCACTAGCGGGGAGCTCTGGGGCCAACGTCCTGACTTTC. Translation: CASSSLAGSSGANVLTF.